This TCR beta chain stems from a study of blood T cell repertoires in COVID-19. Sequencing used immunoSEQ multiplex PCR; TCRdb keeps in-frame clones, though not all of them. The sample holds approximately 300,000 clones, more than 85% seen once. This CDR3 comprises 13 residues. V was cut by 3 bases and J by 4 bases, with 10 bases left in between. CDR1 is SQVTM and CDR2 is ANQGSEA in the germline V gene. The source is a woman in her thirties who had recovered from COVID-19. V is TRBV29-1 and J is TRBJ2-1; no clear D gene. The sequencing input was PBMCs or T cells enriched from blood (not recorded which). The CDR3 DNA reads as TGCAGCGTTGATTCATTCCAATACAATGAGCAGTTCTTC. This sequence encodes CSVDSFQYNEQFF.